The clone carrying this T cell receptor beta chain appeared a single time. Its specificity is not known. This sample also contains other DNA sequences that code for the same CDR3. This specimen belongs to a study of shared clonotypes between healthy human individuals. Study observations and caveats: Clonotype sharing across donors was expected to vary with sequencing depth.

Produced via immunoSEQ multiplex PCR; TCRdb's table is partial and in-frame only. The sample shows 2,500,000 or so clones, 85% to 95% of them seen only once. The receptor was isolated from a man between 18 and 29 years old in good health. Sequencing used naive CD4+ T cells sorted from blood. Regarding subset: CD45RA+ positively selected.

The CDR3 nucleotides read TGTGCCAGCAGCGTAGTCGGGGGGAGCACTGAAGCTTTCTTT. Its translation is CASSVVGGSTEAFF. This sequence joins TRBV9 and TRBJ1-1; a possible D gene is TRBD1 (5 bases). The CDR3 spans 14 residues. Germline V gene data show CDR1 as SGDLS and CDR2 as YYNGEE. V shed 0 bases and J shed 4 bases, with 10 bases lying between them.